This T cell receptor beta chain stems from a study of CD8 T cells in ankylosing spondylitis. General study points: A CD8+ phenotype characterized the disease-linked clones, which were relatively rare in peripheral blood. Disease-linked clones were reportedly significantly enriched in matched ankylosing spondylitis synovial fluid.

For TCR beta, libraries came from quantitative 5'-RACE with molecular barcodes. One entry per CDR3 protein results from TCRdb running MiXCR on the 5' RACE reads. Of 300,000 to 400,000 distinct CDR3 sequences listed, 20% to 25% are singletons. As concerns this clonotype: What it binds is not known.

Germline loops: CDR1 SGHDT, CDR2 YYEEEE. The CDR3 is 13 amino acids. Trimming removed 1 base from V and 6 bases from J, with 9 bases in between. The clonotype comes from a male donor with ankylosing spondylitis or in good health (not recorded which). The chain is built from TRBV5-6 and TRBJ2-3; no clear D gene. Sequencing input: blood, either unsorted or a sorted T cell fraction (not recorded which). The CDR3 DNA follows: TGTGCCAGCAGCTTGCGTCTTCGGGATACGCAGTATTTT. Amino acid sequence: CASSLRLRDTQYF.